Each of the 7 T cell receptor beta chains below was sequenced from the same sample in a study of T cells in localized non-small cell lung cancer. The repertoire was sequenced with immunoSEQ multiplex PCR; TCRdb's copy has only in-frame clones and lacks some. The sample holds roughly 30,000 clones, 91% seen once. The sequenced sample was PBMCs, obtained before any cancer treatment. The receptors were gathered from a man aged 35 to 69 with stage II lung adenocarcinoma.

The rearrangement uses TRBV28 and TRBJ2-4; D call uncertain. Trimming stripped 8 bases from V and 0 bases from J, with 5 bases between. CDR1 is MDHEN and CDR2 is SYDVKM in the germline V gene. CDR3 length: 12 residues. CDR3 nucleotide sequence: TGTGCCAGCGGTCTAGCCAAAAACATTCAGTACTTC. Its protein product is CASGLAKNIQYF.

The chain has TRBV27 and TRBJ2-1; D could derive from TRBD1 or TRBD2 (5 bases each). The CDR3 is made up of 15 amino acids. Trimming pared 7 bases from V and 4 bases from J, leaving 17 bases between. CDR1 and CDR2 from the germline V gene are MNHEY and SMNVEV (reference sequence). As DNA, the CDR3 is TGTGCCAGCAAGACGGGGCGGTCGGGATACAATGAGCAGTTCTTC. Translated: CASKTGRSGYNEQFF.

The CDR3 is CASSRRPGDEQYF. CDR3 nucleotide sequence: TGTGCCAGCAGCCGTCGACCGGGGGACGAGCAGTACTTC. V usage is TRBV14 and J usage is TRBJ2-7; D perhaps matches TRBD2 (6 bases). This CDR3 comprises 13 residues. Per the germline V gene, CDR1 is SGHDN and CDR2 is FVKESK. The V gene lost 4 bases and the J gene lost 5 bases, with 12 bases spanning the gap. Using reference TRBV14 and TRBJ2-7 for the parts outside the CDR3, the full variable domain is EAGVTQFPSHSVIEKGQTVTLRCDPISGHDNLYWYRRVMGKEIKFLLHFVKESKQDESGMPNNRFLAERTGGTYSTLKVQPAELEDSGVYFCASSRRPGDEQYFGPGTRLTVT.

This chain connects TRBV7-3 to TRBJ2-7; D ambiguous. The germline CDR1 and CDR2 sequences are SGHTA and FQGTGA. CDR3 length: 14 amino acids. With 5 bases removed from V and 3 bases from J, the gap between germline ends came to 14 bases. The CDR3 region is CASSPGFKIYEQYF. Here the CDR3 DNA reads TGTGCCAGCAGCCCCGGGTTTAAAATCTACGAGCAGTACTTC.

The chain uses TRBV11-2 and TRBJ2-5; 11 positions match TRBD2. Germline trimming cut 6 bases from V and 5 bases from J; bases unmatched to any gene: 11. The CDR3 sequence is 16 residues long. The germline V gene encodes CDR1 SGHAT and CDR2 FQNNGV. This CDR3 is CASSLRLAGRSETQYF. CDR3 sequence (DNA): TGTGCCAGCAGTTTAAGACTAGCGGGAAGATCGGAGACCCAGTACTTC.

The count of this clone is one. This chain connects TRBV6-6 to TRBJ1-2; D gene unclear. Trimming took off 0 bases at V and 5 bases at J, with 10 bases between the two ends. In germline, CDR1 is MNHNY, CDR2 SVGAGI (reference sequence). This CDR3 spans 14 amino acids. CDR3 loop: CASSYSRQDYGYTF. The CDR3 DNA reads TGTGCCAGCAGTTACTCAAGGCAGGATTATGGCTACACCTTC.

A remark on this clone: Other DNA sequences of this sample code for an identical CDR3. The J gene is TRBJ2-5, the V gene TRBV19; 9 positions agree with TRBD2. Germline CDR1 LNHDA, CDR2 SQIVND (reference sequence). CDR3 length: 15 residues. V shed 3 bases and J 4 bases; nucleotides not matched to a gene: 6. The CDR3 nucleotides read TGTGCCAGTAGTATCGGTCTAGCGGGAAGAGAGACCCAGTACTTC. This sequence encodes CASSIGLAGRETQYF. The whole variable domain, filled in from reference TRBV19 and TRBJ2-5, reads DGGITQSPKYLFRKEGQNVTLSCEQNLNHDAMYWYRQDPGQGLRLIYYSQIVNDFQKGDIAEGYSVSREKKESFPLTVTSAQKNPTAFYLCASSIGLAGRETQYFGPGTRLLVL.